The clone carrying this TCR beta chain was counted once. CDR1 is SGHAT, CDR2 FQNNGV, per germline. This CDR3 comprises 13 residues. Trimming took off 4 bases at V and 4 bases at J, with 5 bases between the two ends. This sample was included in a study of CD8 T cell repertoires and HIV-1 epitope variants. Method: immunoSEQ multiplex PCR; TCRdb's copy keeps in-frame clones and lacks some. This table holds 95,000 or so clones, roughly four fifths found once. Sequenced: uncultured baseline CD8+ T cells from peripheral blood mononuclear cells (PBMCs). The receptor's source is a male donor with HIV. The chain joins TRBV11-2 to TRBJ2-6, with D unresolved. The CDR3 loop reads CASSSTGANVLTF. CDR3 nucleotide sequence: TGTGCCAGCAGCTCGACAGGGGCCAACGTCCTGACTTTC.